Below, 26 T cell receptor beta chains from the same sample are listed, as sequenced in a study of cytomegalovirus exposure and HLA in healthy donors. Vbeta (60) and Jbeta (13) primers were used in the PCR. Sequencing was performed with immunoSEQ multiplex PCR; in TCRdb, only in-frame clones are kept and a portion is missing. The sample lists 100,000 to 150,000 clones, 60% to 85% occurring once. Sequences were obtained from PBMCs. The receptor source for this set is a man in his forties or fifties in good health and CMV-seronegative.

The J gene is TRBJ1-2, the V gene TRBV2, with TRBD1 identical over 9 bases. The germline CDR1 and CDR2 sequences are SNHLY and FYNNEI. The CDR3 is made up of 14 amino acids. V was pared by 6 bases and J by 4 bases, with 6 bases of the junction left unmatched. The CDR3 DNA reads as TGTGCCAGCAGCTCGGACAGGGGCGGCTATGGCTACACCTTC. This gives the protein CASSSDRGGYGYTF.

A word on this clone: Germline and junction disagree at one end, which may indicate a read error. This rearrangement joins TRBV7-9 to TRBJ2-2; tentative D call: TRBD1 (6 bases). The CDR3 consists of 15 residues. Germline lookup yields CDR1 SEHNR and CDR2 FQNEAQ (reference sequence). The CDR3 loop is CSSSEGDGWTGELFF. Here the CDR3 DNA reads TGTTCCAGCAGCGAGGGGGACGGATGGACCGGGGAGCTGTTTTTT. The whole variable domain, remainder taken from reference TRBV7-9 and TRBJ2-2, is DTGVSQNPRHKITKRGQNVTFRCDPISEHNRLYWYRQTLGQGPEFLTYFQNEAQLEKSRLLSDRFSAERPKGSFSTLEIQRTEQGDSAMYLCSSSEGDGWTGELFFGEGSRLTVL.

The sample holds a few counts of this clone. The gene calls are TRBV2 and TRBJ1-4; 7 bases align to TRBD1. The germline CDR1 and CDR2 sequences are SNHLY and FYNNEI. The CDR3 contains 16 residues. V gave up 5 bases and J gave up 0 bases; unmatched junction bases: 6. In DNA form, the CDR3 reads TGTGCCAGCAGTCGAGACAGGGCTGCAACTAATGAAAAACTGTTTTTT. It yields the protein CASSRDRAATNEKLFF. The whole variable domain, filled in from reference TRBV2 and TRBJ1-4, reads EPEVTQTPSHQVTQMGQEVILRCVPISNHLYFYWYRQILGQKVEFLVSFYNNEISEKSEIFDDQFSVERPDGSNFTLKIRSTKLEDSAMYFCASSRDRAATNEKLFFGSGTQLSVL.

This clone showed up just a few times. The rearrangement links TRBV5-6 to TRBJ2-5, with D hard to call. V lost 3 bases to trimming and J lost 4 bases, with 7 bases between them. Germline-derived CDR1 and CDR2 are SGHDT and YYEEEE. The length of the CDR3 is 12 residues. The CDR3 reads CASSSHRETQYF. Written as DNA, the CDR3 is TGTGCCAGCAGCTCACATCGAGAGACCCAGTACTTC.

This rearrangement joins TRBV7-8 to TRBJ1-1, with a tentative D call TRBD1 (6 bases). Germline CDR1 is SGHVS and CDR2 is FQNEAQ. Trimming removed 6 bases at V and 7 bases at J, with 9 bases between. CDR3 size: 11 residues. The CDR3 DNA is TGTGCCAGCAGGGGGGCAGATGAAGCTTTCTTT. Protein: CASRGADEAFF.

DNA of the CDR3: TGCGCCAGCAGCCAAGATTACAGGGATTATCAGCCCCAGCATTTT. Amino acids: CASSQDYRDYQPQHF. This rearrangement joins TRBV4-3 to TRBJ1-5, with a possible D match to TRBD1 (6 bases). The germline gives CDR1 LGHNA, CDR2 YSLEER. V gave up 0 bases and J gave up 5 bases, with 11 bases separating them. The CDR3 spans 15 residues.

In DNA form, the CDR3 reads TGTGCCAGCAGTGGATTGGGGGGTACCTACAATGAGCAGTTCTTC. Its protein is CASSGLGGTYNEQFF. This chain joins TRBV2 and TRBJ2-1; TRBD2 might be the D (6 bases). This CDR3 spans 15 amino acids. The ends were cut back, 4 bases at V and 2 bases at J, with 12 bases in the middle. Germline CDR1 and CDR2: SNHLY and FYNNEI.

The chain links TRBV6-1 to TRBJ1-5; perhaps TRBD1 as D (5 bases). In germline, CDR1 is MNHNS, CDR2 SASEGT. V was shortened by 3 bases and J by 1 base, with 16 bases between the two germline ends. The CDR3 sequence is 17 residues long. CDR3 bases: TGTGCCAGCAGTGATCCCGGGAGACAGCGAAGCAATCAGCCCCAGCATTTT. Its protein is CASSDPGRQRSNQPQHF.

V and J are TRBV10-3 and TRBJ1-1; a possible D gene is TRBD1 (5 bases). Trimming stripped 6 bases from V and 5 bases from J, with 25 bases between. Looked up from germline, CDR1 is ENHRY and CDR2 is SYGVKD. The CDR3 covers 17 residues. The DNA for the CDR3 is TGTGCCATCAGGGGGGGGGAGGCGGTGGGAGGAGGGACTGAAGCTTTCTTT. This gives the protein CAIRGGEAVGGGTEAFF.

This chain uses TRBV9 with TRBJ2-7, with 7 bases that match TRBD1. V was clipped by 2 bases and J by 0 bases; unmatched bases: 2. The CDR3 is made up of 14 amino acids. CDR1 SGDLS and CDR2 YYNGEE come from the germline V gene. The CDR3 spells CASSVRTGSYEQYF. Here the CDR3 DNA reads TGTGCCAGCAGCGTCCGGACAGGCTCCTACGAGCAGTACTTC.

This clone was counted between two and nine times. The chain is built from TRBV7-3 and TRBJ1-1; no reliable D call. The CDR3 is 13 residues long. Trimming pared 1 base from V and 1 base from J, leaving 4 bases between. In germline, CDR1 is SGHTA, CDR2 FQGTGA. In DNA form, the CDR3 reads TGTGCCAGCAGCTTAAACAGGAACACTGAAGCTTTCTTT. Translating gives CASSLNRNTEAFF.

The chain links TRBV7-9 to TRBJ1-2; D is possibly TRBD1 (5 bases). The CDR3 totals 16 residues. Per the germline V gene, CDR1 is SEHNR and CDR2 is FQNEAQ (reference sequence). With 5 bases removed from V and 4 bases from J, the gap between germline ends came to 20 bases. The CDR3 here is CASSPLGWGRGYGYTF. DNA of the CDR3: TGTGCCAGCAGCCCCCTCGGGTGGGGTAGGGGCTATGGCTACACCTTC.

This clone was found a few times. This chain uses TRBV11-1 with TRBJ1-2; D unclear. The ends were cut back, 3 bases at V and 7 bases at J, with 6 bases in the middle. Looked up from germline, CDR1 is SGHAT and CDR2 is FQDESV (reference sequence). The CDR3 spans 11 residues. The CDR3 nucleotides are TGTGCCAGCAGCTTTCGGGGTGGCTACACCTTC. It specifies CASSFRGGYTF.

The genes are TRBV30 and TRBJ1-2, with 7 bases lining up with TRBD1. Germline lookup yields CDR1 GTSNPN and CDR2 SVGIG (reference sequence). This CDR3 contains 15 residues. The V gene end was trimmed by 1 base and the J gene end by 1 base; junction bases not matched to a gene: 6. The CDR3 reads CAWSAIGTDNYGYTF. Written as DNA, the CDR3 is TGTGCCTGGAGTGCCATTGGGACAGATAACTATGGCTACACCTTC.

The CDR3 coding sequence is TGTGCCAGCAGTTTTTCCGCGACGGGTAACTATGGCTACACCTTC. It specifies CASSFSATGNYGYTF. The chain joins TRBV28 to TRBJ1-2; D is unclear. The CDR3 is 15 amino acids. V lost 3 bases and J lost 1, with 12 bases in between. Germline V gene data show CDR1 as MDHEN and CDR2 as SYDVKM.

The CDR3 DNA reads TGTGCCAGCAGCGCCGGGACAGGCAATCAGCCCCAGCATTTT. It translates to CASSAGTGNQPQHF. The V call is TRBV6-5, the J call TRBJ1-5; TRBD1 matches 7 bases. The CDR3 consists of 14 residues. V lost 6 bases to trimming and J lost 2 bases; unmatched junction nucleotides: 4. Germline V gives CDR1 MNHEY, CDR2 SVGAGI.

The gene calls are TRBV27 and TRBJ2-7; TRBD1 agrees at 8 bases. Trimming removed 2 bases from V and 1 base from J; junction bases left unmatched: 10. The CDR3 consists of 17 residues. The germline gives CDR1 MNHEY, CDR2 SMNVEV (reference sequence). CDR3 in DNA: TGTGCCAGCAGTTTACGGAGCAGGGACAGGAAATCCTACGAGCAGTACTTC. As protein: CASSLRSRDRKSYEQYF.

CDR3 sequence: CASSWDRALGNEQFF. The CDR3, as DNA: TGTGCCAGCAGCTGGGACAGGGCGTTGGGTAATGAGCAGTTCTTC. V and J are TRBV5-6 and TRBJ2-1, with TRBD1 identical over 9 bases. V shed 3 bases and J 7 bases; nucleotides not matched to a gene: 8. The germline V gene has CDR1 SGHDT and CDR2 YYEEEE. The CDR3 totals 15 residues.

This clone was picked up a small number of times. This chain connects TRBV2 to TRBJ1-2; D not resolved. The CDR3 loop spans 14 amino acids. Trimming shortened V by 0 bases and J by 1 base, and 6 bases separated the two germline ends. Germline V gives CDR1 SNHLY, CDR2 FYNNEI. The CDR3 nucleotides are TGTGCCAGCAGTGAAGCTACGGGTAACTATGGCTACACCTTC. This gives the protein CASSEATGNYGYTF.

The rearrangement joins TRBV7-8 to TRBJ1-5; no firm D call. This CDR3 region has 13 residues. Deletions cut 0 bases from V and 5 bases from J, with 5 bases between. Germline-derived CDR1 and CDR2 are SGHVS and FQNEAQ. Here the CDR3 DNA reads TGTGCCAGCAGCTTAGCTCCAGATCAGCCCCAGCATTTT. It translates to CASSLAPDQPQHF.

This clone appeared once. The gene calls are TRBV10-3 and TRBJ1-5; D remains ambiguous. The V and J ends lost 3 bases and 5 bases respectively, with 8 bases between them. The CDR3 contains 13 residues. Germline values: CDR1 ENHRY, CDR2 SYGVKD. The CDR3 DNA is TGTGCCATCAGTGAAAGAGAATATCAGCCCCAGCATTTT. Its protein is CAISEREYQPQHF.

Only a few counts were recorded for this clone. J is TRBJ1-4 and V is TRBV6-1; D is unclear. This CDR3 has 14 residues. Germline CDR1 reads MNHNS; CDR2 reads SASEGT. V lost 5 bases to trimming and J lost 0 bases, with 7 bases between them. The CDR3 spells CASSLSSTNEKLFF. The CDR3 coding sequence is TGTGCCAGCAGTTTGTCCTCAACTAATGAAAAACTGTTTTTT.

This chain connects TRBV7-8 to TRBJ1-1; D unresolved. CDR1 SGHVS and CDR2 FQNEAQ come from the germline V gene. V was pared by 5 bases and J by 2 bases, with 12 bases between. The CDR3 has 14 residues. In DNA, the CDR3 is TGTGCCAGCAGCGCCGGACGGACTAACACTGAAGCTTTCTTT. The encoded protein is CASSAGRTNTEAFF.

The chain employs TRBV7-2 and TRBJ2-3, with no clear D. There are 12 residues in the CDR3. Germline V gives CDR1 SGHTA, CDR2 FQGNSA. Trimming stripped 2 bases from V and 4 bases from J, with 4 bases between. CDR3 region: CASSLLADTQYF. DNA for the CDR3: TGTGCCAGCAGCTTATTAGCAGATACGCAGTATTTT.

CDR3 coding DNA: TGCGCCAGCAGCTTGGCCTGGGACAGCAATGAGCAGTTCTTC. This encodes CASSLAWDSNEQFF. The rearrangement joins TRBV5-1 to TRBJ2-1, with 7 bases that match TRBD1. Trimming at V came to 0 bases and at J to 6 bases, leaving 3 bases not matched to a gene. The CDR3 extends over 14 amino acids. Looked up from germline, CDR1 is SGHRS and CDR2 is YFSETQ.

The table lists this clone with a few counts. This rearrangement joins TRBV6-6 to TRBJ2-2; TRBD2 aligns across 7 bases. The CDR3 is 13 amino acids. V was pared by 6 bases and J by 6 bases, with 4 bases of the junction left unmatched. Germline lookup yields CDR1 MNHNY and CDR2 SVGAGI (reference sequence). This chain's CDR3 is CASSGGSAGELFF. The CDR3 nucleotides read TGTGCCAGCAGCGGGGGGTCGGCCGGGGAGCTGTTTTTT.